Below are 11 T cell receptor beta chains sequenced from a single sample in a study of shared clonotypes between healthy human individuals. Clones were sequenced by immunoSEQ multiplex PCR, and TCRdb holds only the in-frame ones, with some missing. The data hold about 2 million clones, with 95% observed a single time. Sequenced sample: naive CD4+ T cells sorted from blood. The subset denotes: CD45RA+ positively selected. All receptors come from a man between 18 and 29 years old in good health.

The chain combines TRBV28 with TRBJ1-5; TRBD1 agrees at 8 bases. The CDR3 loop spans 15 amino acids. Unmatched junction bases numbered 7, after V lost 7 bases and J lost 2 bases. Germline CDR1 reads MDHEN; CDR2 reads SYDVKM. This CDR3 is CASKAGGRGNQPQHF. DNA for the CDR3: TGTGCCAGCAAAGCAGGGGGCCGGGGCAATCAGCCCCAGCATTTT. The variable domain in full, with the rest retrieved from reference TRBV28 and TRBJ1-5, is DVKVTQSSRYLVKRTGEKVFLECVQDMDHENMFWYRQDPGLGLRLIYFSYDVKMKEKGDIPEGYSVSREKKERFSLILESASTNQTSMYLCASKAGGRGNQPQHFGDGTRLSIL.

This chain links TRBV28 with TRBJ1-1, with 7 bases identical to TRBD1. This CDR3 is 13 amino acids long. The J segment lost 4 bases and the V segment lost 6 bases, leaving 5 bases of the junction unmatched. Germline lookup yields CDR1 MDHEN and CDR2 SYDVKM. In nucleotides, the CDR3 is TGTGCCAGCAGGGGTAGACAGGGCACTGAAGCTTTCTTT. Translation: CASRGRQGTEAFF.

J is TRBJ2-5 and V is TRBV18; 13 nucleotides line up with TRBD2. V shed 3 bases and J 5 bases; nucleotides not matched to a gene: 3. Germline V CDR1 and CDR2: KGHSH, LQKENI. This CDR3 region has 15 residues. CDR3 bases: TGTGCCAGCTCACCCGGACTAGCGGGAGTGGAGACCCAGTACTTC. It is translated as CASSPGLAGVETQYF.

The V call is TRBV11-2, the J call TRBJ2-1; D is possibly TRBD2 (5 bases). Germline lookup yields CDR1 SGHAT and CDR2 FQNNGV. V was clipped by 1 base and J by 4 bases, with 11 bases between them. The length of the CDR3 is 15 residues. The CDR3 bases are TGTGCCAGCAGCTTAGGAGCGGCGTCTTACAATGAGCAGTTCTTC. Translated: CASSLGAASYNEQFF.

The table lists this clone with a count of one. The chain employs TRBV7-2 and TRBJ1-1; TRBD1 agrees at 9 bases. V lost 4 bases to trimming and J lost 1 base; unmatched junction nucleotides: 10. Germline lookup yields CDR1 SGHTA and CDR2 FQGNSA. The CDR3 consists of 17 residues. Written as DNA, the CDR3 is TGTGCCAGCAGCTCCAGGACAGGGGCACTACAGAACACTGAAGCTTTCTTT. Amino acids: CASSSRTGALQNTEAFF.

Points on this clone: This specimen includes other DNA sequences encoding the same CDR3. V is TRBV5-1 and J is TRBJ1-6, with D unclear. The V and J ends lost 2 bases and 5 bases respectively, with 5 bases between them. Germline V gene data show CDR1 as SGHRS and CDR2 as YFSETQ. This CDR3 is built from 13 residues. DNA for the CDR3: TGCGCCAGCAGCTTAGCAGATAATTCACCCCTCCACTTT. Translation gives CASSLADNSPLHF. The variable domain in full, completed from reference TRBV5-1 and TRBJ1-6, reads KAGVTQTPRYLIKTRGQQVTLSCSPISGHRSVSWYQQTPGQGLQFLFEYFSETQRNKGNFPGRFSGRQFSNSRSEMNVSTLELGDSALYLCASSLADNSPLHFGNGTRLTVT.

The chain is built from TRBV7-2 and TRBJ1-1, with D hard to call. CDR3 length equals 19 residues. Germline V gives CDR1 SGHTA, CDR2 FQGNSA. V was clipped by 1 base and J by 2 bases, with 23 bases between them. CDR3 in amino acids: CASSLERGVGTGRNTEAFF. The CDR3, as DNA: TGTGCCAGCAGCTTAGAACGGGGTGTAGGAACCGGTAGAAACACTGAAGCTTTCTTT. Looking up the rest from reference TRBV7-2 and TRBJ1-1 gives the full variable domain: GAGVSQSPSNKVTEKGKDVELRCDPISGHTALYWYRQSLGQGLEFLIYFQGNSAPDKSGLPSDRFSAERTGGSVSTLTIQRTQQEDSAVYLCASSLERGVGTGRNTEAFFGQGTRLTVV.

This CDR3 reads CASSRLAGTLYEQYF. The CDR3 nucleotides are TGTGCCAGCAGCCGACTAGCGGGGACCCTCTACGAGCAGTACTTC. J is TRBJ2-7 and V is TRBV11-2; 11 nucleotides align to TRBD2. Germline CDR1 SGHAT, CDR2 FQNNGV. The CDR3 spans 15 residues. Losses at the gene ends were 5 bases for V and 3 bases for J; bases not matched to a gene: 6.

This CDR3 reads CASSKDPGGATDTQYF. Written as DNA, the CDR3 is TGCGCCAGCAGCAAAGACCCTGGGGGGGCAACAGATACGCAGTATTTT. J is TRBJ2-3 and V is TRBV5-1, with a weak D call TRBD2 (7 bases). Germline CDR1 is SGHRS and CDR2 is YFSETQ. The CDR3 consists of 16 residues. Trimming left V 4 bases short and J 3 bases short, with 18 bases between.

The J gene is TRBJ1-6, the V gene TRBV11-2; D gene unclear. The CDR3 runs 14 residues. Germline CDR1 reads SGHAT; CDR2 reads FQNNGV. Trimming cost V 2 bases and J 7 bases, with 9 bases left between them. The CDR3 loop reads CASSLHQSNSPLHF. The CDR3, as DNA: TGTGCCAGCAGCTTACACCAGTCGAATTCACCCCTCCACTTT.

The chain carries TRBV18 and TRBJ2-1; no definite D call. The CDR3 runs to 13 residues. V was shortened by 2 bases and J by 7 bases, with 9 bases between the two germline ends. CDR1 and CDR2 from the germline V gene are KGHSH and LQKENI. This chain's CDR3 is CASSPEVGNEQFF. The CDR3 DNA reads as TGTGCCAGCTCACCAGAGGTTGGTAATGAGCAGTTCTTC.